This T cell receptor (beta chain) comes out of a study of OX40 agonist ivuxolimab in advanced cancers. Study-level results: Researchers did not establish what antigens the expanded peripheral T cells target.

V dropped 1 base and J dropped 5 bases, with 11 bases sitting between them. This CDR3 region has 14 residues. Germline CDR1 and CDR2: LNHDA and SQIVND (reference sequence). Profiled with immunoSEQ multiplex PCR; TCRdb holds only in-frame clones, not every one. The data show 34,000 or so clones, approximately 81% seen once. Samples of blood were obtained at baseline, on cycle 4 day 1, and on cycle 7 day 1. About this clone: As yet, its antigen is unknown.

This chain links TRBV19 with TRBJ2-5, with D uncertain. Sequences were derived from CD4+ or CD8+ T cells sorted from blood, sampled in a trial of the OX40 agonist ivuxolimab. This receptor was taken from an adult with an advanced solid tumor such as melanoma, head and neck, liver or kidney cancer. In DNA form, the CDR3 reads TGTGCCAGTAGTATAGGAAGGGCTGGCGAGACCCAGTACTTC. Translated, it gives CASSIGRAGETQYF.